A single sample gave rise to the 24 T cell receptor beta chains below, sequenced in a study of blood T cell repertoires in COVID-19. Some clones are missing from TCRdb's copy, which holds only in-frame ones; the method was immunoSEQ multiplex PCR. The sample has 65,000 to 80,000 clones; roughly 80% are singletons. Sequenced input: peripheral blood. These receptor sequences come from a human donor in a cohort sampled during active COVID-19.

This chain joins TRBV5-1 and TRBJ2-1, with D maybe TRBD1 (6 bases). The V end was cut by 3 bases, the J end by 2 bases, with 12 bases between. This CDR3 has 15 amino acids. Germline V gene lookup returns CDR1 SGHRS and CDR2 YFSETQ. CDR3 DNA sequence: TGCGCCAGCAGCTCGCAGGGGCCCACCTACAATGAGCAGTTCTTC. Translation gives CASSSQGPTYNEQFF.

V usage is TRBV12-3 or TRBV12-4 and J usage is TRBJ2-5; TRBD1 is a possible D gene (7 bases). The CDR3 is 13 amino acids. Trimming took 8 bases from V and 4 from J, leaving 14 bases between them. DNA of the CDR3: TGTGCCAGCGTCAGGGGGGCCAGAGAGACCCAGTACTTC. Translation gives CASVRGARETQYF.

CDR3 coding DNA: TGTGCCAGCAGCCCTAATAACTATGGCTACACCTTC. This encodes CASSPNNYGYTF. The chain is built from TRBV28 and TRBJ1-2; unclear D gene. Trimming shortened V by 6 bases and J by 1 base, and 6 bases separated the two germline ends. Germline-derived CDR1 and CDR2 are MDHEN and SYDVKM. The CDR3 is 12 amino acids.

This chain's CDR3 is CASSQGTGLANNEQFF. CDR3 in DNA: TGCGCCAGCAGCCAAGGTACGGGACTAGCGAACAATGAGCAGTTCTTC. The rearrangement joins TRBV4-1 to TRBJ2-1, with 10 bases identical to TRBD2. Germline CDR1 MGHRA, CDR2 YSYEKL. V gave up 1 base and J gave up 5 bases; unmatched junction bases: 5. This CDR3 spans 16 amino acids.

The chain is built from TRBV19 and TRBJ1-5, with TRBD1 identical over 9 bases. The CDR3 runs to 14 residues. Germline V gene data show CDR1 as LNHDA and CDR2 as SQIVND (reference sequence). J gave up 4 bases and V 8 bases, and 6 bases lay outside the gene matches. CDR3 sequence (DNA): TGTGCCAGTGTCCCGGGACAGGGTAATCAGCCCCAGCATTTT. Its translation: CASVPGQGNQPQHF.

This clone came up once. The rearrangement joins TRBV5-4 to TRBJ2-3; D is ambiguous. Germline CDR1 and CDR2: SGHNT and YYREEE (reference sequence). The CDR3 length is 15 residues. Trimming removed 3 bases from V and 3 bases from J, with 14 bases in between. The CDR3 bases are TGTGCCAGCAGCTCGCCCGCAGGCGATACAGATACGCAGTATTTT. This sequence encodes CASSSPAGDTDTQYF.

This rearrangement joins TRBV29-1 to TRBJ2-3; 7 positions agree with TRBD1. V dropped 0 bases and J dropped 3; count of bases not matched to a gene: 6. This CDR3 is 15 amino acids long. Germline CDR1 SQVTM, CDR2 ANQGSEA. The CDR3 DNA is TGCAGCGTTGAAGATCGGTCCAGGGGGACAGATACGCAGTATTTT. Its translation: CSVEDRSRGTDTQYF.

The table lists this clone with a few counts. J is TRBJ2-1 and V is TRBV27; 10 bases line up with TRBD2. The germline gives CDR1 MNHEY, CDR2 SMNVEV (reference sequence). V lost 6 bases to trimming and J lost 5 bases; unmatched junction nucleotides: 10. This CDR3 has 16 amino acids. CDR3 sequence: CASREKSGRVNNEQFF. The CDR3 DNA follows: TGTGCCAGCAGGGAAAAAAGCGGGAGGGTTAACAATGAGCAGTTCTTC.

In DNA form, the CDR3 reads TGTGCCAGCAGCTTGGACAGGAAAGGCTACACCTTC. Its translation: CASSLDRKGYTF. The chain has TRBV5-6 and TRBJ1-2; a possible D gene is TRBD1 (5 bases). The V end was cut by 0 bases, the J end by 8 bases, with 8 bases between. The CDR3 covers 12 residues. Germline CDR1 is SGHDT and CDR2 is YYEEEE.

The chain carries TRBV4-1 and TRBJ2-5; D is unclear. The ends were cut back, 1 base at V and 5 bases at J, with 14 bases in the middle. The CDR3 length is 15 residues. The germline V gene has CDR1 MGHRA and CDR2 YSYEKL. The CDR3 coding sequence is TGCGCCAGCAGCCAAGGGAACACCCGAGCGGAGACCCAGTACTTC. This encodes CASSQGNTRAETQYF.

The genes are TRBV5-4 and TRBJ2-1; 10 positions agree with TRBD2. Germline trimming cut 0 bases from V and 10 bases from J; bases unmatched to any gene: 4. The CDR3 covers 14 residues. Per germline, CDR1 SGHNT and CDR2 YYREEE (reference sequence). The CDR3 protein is CASSLDASGREQFF. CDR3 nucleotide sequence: TGTGCCAGCAGCTTGGACGCTAGCGGGAGAGAGCAGTTCTTC.

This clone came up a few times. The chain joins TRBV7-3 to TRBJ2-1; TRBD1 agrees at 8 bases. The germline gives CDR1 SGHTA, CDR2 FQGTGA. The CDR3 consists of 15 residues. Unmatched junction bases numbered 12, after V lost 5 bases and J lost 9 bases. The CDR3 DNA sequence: TGTGCCAGCAGCCTTCGGAGGGCAGGGGGCGGTGAGCAGTTCTTC. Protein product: CASSLRRAGGGEQFF. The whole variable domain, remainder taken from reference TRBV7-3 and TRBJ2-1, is GAGVSQTPSNKVTEKGKYVELRCDPISGHTALYWYRQSLGQGPEFLIYFQGTGAADDSGLPNDRFFAVRPEGSVSTLKIQRTERGDSAVYLCASSLRRAGGGEQFFGPGTRLTVL.

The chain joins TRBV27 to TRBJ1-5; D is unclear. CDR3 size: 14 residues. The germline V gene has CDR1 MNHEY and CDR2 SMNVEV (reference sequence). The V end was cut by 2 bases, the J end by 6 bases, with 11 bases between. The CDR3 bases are TGTGCCAGCAGTTTAATGGGAGCGGGTCAGCCCCAGCATTTT. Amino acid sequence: CASSLMGAGQPQHF.

Here the CDR3 DNA reads TGTGCCAGCAGCTCCGGGACTACGTCGGACACCTTC. This sequence encodes CASSSGTTSDTF. This rearrangement joins TRBV28 to TRBJ1-2, with D possibly being TRBD1 (5 bases). The germline V gene encodes CDR1 MDHEN and CDR2 SYDVKM. This CDR3 is built from 12 residues. The germline V and J ends were trimmed by 6 bases and 12 bases, with 17 bases remaining between them.

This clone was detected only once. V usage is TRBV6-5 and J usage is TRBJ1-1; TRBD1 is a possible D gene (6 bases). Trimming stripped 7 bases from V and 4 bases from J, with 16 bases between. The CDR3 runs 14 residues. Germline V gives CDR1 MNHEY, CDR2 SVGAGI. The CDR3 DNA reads TGTGCCAGCACTTTGACAGGCGGGAGCACTGAAGCTTTCTTT. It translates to CASTLTGGSTEAFF.

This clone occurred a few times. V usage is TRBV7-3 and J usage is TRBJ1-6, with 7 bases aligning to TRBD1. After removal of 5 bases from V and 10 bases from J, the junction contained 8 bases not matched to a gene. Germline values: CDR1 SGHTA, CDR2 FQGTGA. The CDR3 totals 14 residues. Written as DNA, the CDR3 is TGTGCCAGCAGCCAAGGCAGGGGGGAATCACCCCTCCACTTT. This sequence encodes CASSQGRGESPLHF.

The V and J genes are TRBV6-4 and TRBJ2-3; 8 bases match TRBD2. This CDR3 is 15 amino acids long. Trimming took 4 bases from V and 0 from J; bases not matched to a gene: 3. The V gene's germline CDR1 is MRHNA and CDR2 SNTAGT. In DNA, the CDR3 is TGTGCCAGCAGTGCCAGCGGGGGAAGCACAGATACGCAGTATTTT. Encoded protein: CASSASGGSTDTQYF.

The CDR3 reads CASSWGPTGWETQYF. In DNA form, the CDR3 reads TGTGCCAGCAGCTGGGGTCCCACAGGGTGGGAGACCCAGTACTTC. The rearrangement uses TRBV5-4 and TRBJ2-5; D is perhaps TRBD1 (6 bases). The V gene lost 3 bases and the J gene lost 5 bases, with 17 bases spanning the gap. This CDR3 contains 15 residues. CDR1 is SGHNT and CDR2 is YYREEE in the germline V gene (reference sequence).

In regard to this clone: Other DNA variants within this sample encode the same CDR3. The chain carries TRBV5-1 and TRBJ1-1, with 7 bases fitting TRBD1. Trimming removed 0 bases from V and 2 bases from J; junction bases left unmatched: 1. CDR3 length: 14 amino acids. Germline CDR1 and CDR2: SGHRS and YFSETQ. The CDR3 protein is CASSLVGGNTEAFF. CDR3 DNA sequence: TGCGCCAGCAGCTTGGTAGGGGGCAACACTGAAGCTTTCTTT.

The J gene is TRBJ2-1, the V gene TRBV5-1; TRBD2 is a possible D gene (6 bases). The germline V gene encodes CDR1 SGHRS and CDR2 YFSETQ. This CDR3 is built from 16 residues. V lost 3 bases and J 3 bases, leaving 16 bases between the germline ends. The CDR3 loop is CASSSGILANYNEQFF. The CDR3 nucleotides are TGCGCCAGCAGCTCCGGGATCCTAGCGAACTACAATGAGCAGTTCTTC.

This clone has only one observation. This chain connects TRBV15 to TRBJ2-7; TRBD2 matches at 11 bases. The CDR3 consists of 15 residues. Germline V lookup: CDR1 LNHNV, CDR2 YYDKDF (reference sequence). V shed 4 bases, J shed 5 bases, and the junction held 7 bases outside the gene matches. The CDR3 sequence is CATSITSGSADEQYF. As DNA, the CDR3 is TGTGCCACCAGCATTACTAGCGGGAGTGCCGACGAGCAGTACTTC. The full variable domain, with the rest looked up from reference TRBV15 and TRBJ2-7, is DAMVIQNPRYQVTQFGKPVTLSCSQTLNHNVMYWYQQKSSQAPKLLFHYYDKDFNNEADTPDNFQSRRPNTSFCFLDIRSPGLGDTAMYLCATSITSGSADEQYFGPGTRLTVT.

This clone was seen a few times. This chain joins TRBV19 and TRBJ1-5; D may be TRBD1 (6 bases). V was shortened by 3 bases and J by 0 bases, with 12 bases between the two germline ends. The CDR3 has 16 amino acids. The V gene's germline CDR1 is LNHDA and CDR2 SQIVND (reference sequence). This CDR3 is CASSIAGDYSNQPQHF. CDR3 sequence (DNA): TGTGCCAGTAGTATCGCAGGGGATTATAGCAATCAGCCCCAGCATTTT. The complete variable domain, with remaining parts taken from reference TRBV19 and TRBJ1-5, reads DGGITQSPKYLFRKEGQNVTLSCEQNLNHDAMYWYRQDPGQGLRLIYYSQIVNDFQKGDIAEGYSVSREKKESFPLTVTSAQKNPTAFYLCASSIAGDYSNQPQHFGDGTRLSIL.

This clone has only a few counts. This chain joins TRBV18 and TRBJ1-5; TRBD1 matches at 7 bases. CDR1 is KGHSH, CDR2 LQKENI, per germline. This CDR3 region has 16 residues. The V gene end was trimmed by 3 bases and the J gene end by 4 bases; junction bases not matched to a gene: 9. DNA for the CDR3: TGTGCCAGCTCACCGCAGGGGGGCTTTCTTAATCAGCCCCAGCATTTT. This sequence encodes CASSPQGGFLNQPQHF.

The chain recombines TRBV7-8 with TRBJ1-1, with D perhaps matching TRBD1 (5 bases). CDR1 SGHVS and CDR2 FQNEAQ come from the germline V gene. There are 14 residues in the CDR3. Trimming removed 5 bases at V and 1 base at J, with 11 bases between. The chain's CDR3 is CASSDRGTNTEAFF. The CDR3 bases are TGTGCCAGCAGCGATAGGGGTACGAACACTGAAGCTTTCTTT.